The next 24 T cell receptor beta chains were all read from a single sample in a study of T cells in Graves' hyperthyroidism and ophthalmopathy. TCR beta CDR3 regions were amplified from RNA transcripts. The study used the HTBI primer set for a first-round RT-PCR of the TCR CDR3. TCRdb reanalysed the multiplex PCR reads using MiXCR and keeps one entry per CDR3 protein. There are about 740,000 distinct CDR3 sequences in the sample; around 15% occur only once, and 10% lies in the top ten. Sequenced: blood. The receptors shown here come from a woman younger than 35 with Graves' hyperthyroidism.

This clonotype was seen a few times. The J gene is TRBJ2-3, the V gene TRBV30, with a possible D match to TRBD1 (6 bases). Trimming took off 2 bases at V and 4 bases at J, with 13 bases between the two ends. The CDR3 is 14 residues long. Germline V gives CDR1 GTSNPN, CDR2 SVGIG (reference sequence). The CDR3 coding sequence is TGTGCCTGGAGTAGGGGGATAGGTCCAGATACGCAGTATTTT. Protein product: CAWSRGIGPDTQYF.

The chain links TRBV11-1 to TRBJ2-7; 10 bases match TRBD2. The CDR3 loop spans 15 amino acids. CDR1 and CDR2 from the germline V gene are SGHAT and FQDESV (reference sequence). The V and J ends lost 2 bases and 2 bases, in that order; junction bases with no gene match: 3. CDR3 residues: CASSLTSGITYEQYF. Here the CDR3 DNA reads TGTGCCAGCAGCTTAACTAGCGGGATAACCTACGAGCAGTACTTC.

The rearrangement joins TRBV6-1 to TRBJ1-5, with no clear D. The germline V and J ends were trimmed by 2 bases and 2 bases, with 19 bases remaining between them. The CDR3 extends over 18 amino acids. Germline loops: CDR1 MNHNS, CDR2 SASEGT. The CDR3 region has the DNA TGTGCCAGCAGTGAATTGAGGGCGATAGTCGAGGGCAATCAGCCCCAGCATTTT. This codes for CASSELRAIVEGNQPQHF.

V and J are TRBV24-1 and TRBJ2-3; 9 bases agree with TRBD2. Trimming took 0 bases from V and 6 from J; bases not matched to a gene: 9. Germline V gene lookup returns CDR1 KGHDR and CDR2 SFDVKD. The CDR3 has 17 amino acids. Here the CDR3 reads CATSDLRQAGGRDTQYF. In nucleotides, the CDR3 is TGTGCCACCAGTGATTTGCGTCAAGCGGGAGGTCGGGATACGCAGTATTTT.

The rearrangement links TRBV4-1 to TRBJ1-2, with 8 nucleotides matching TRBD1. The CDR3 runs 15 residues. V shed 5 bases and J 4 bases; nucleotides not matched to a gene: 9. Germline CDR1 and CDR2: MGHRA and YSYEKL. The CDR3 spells CASSVAGGAGYGYTF. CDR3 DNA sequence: TGCGCCAGCAGCGTCGCAGGGGGCGCTGGCTATGGCTACACCTTC.

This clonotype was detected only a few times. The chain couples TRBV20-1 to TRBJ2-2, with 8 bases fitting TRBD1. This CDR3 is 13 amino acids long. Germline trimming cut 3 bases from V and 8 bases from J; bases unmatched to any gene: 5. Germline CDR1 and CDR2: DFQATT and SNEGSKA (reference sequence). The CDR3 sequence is CSARDRETGELFF. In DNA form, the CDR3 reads TGCAGTGCTAGGGACAGGGAGACGGGGGAGCTGTTTTTT.

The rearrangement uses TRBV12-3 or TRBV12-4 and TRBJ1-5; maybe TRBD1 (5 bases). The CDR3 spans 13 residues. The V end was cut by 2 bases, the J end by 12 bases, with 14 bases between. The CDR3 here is CASSLLGHLDQHF. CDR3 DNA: TGTGCCAGCAGTTTACTTGGACATCTGGACCAGCATTTT.

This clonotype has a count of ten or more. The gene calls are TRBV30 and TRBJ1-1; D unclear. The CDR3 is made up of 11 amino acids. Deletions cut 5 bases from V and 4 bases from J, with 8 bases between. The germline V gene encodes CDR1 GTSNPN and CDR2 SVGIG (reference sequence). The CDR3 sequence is CAWSPGTEAFF. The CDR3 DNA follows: TGTGCCTGGTCCCCGGGCACTGAAGCTTTCTTT.

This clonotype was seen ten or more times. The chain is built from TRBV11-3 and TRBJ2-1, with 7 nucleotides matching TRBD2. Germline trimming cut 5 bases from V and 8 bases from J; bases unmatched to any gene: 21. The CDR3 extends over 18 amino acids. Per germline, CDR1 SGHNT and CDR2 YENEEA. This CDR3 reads CASSPPFGFAGERYEQFF. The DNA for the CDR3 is TGTGCCAGCAGCCCTCCTTTCGGCTTTGCGGGAGAACGCTATGAGCAGTTCTTC.

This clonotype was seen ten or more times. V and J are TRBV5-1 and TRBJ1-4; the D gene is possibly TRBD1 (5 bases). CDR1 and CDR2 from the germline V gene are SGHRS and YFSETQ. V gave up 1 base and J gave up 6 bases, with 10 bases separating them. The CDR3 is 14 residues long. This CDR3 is CASSLRGTDEKLFF. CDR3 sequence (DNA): TGCGCCAGCAGCTTGCGGGGGACGGATGAAAAACTGTTTTTT.

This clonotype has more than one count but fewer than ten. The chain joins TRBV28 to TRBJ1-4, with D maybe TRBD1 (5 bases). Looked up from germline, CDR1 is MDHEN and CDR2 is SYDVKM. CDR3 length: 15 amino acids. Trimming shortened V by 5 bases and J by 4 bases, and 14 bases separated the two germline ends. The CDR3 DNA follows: TGTGCCAGCAGTCCTTCCGACAGATTTAATGAAAAACTGTTTTTT. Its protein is CASSPSDRFNEKLFF.

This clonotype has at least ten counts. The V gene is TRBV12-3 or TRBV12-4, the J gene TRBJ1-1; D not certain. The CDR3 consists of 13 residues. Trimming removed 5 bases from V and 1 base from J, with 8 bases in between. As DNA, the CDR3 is TGTGCCAGCAGTGTACCTCCGAACACTGAAGCTTTCTTT. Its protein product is CASSVPPNTEAFF.

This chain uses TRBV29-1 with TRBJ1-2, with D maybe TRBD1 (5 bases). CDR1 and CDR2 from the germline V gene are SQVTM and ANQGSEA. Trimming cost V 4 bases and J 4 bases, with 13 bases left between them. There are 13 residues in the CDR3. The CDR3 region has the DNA TGCAGCGTTGGATTACAGGCCGTCTATGGCTACACCTTC. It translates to CSVGLQAVYGYTF.

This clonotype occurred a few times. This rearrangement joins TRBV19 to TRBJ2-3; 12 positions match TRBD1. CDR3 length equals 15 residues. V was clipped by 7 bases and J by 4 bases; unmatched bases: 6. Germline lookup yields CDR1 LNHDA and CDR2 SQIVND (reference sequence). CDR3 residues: CASTLGTGGADTQYF. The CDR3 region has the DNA TGTGCCAGTACGTTGGGGACAGGGGGCGCAGATACGCAGTATTTT.

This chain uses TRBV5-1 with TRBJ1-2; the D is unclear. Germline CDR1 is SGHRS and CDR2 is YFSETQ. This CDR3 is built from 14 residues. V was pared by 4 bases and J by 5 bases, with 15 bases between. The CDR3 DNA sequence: TGCGCCAGCAGCCGTTTGGAGGCCCAATATGGCTACACCTTC. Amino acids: CASSRLEAQYGYTF.

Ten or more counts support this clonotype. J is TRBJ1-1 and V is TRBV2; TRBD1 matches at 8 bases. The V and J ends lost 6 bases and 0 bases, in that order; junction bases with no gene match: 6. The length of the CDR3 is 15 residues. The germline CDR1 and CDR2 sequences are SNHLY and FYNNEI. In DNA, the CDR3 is TGTGCCAGCAGGGAGGACAGGGCGATGAACACTGAAGCTTTCTTT. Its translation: CASREDRAMNTEAFF.

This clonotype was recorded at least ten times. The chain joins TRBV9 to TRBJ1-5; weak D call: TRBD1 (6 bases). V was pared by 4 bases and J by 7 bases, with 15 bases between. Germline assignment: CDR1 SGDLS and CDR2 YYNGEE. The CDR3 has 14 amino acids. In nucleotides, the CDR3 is TGTGCCAGCAGCCCCCGACAGGCGGGACAGCCCCAGCATTTT. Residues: CASSPRQAGQPQHF.

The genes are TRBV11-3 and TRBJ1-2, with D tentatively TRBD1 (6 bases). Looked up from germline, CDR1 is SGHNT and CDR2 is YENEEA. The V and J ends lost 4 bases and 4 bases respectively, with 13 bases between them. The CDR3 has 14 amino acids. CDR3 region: CASSYEQGTYGYTF. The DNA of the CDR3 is TGTGCCAGCAGCTACGAACAGGGAACCTATGGCTACACCTTC.

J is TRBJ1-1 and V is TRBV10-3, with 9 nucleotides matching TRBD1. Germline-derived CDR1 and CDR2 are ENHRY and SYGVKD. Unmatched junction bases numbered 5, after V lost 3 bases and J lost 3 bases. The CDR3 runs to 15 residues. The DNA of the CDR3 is TGTGCCATCAGTGACCCAGGACAGGGGTACACTGAAGCTTTCTTT. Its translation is CAISDPGQGYTEAFF.

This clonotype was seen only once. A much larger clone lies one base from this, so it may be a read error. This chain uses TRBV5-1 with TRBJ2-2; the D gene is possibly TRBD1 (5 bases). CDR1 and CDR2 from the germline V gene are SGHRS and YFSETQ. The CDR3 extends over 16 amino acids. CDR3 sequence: CANSLNAGLNTGELFF. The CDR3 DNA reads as TGCGCCAACAGCTTGAATGCAGGGCTGAACACCGGGGAGCTGTTTTTT.

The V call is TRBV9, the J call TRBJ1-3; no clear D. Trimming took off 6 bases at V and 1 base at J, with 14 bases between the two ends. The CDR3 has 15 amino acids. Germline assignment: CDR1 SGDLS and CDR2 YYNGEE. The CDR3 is CASTEGGGSGNTIYF. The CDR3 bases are TGTGCCAGCACCGAAGGTGGAGGGTCTGGAAACACCATATATTTT.

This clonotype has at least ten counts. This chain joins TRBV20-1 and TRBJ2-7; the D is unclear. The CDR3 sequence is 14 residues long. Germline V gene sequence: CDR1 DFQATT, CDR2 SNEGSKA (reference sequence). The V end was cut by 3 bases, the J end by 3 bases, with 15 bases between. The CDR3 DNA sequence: TGCAGTGCTAGTCTCACTGGACCTGACTACGAGCAGTACTTC. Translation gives CSASLTGPDYEQYF.

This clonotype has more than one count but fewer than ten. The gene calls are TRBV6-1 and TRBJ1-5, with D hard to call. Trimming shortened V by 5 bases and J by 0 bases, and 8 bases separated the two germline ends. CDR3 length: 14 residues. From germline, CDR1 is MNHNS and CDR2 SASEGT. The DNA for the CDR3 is TGTGCCAGCAGTCCTAGGCATAGCAATCAGCCCCAGCATTTT. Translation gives CASSPRHSNQPQHF.

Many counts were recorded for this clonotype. The CDR3 region is CASSEAGSSYEQYF. CDR3 sequence (DNA): TGCGCCAGCAGTGAGGCAGGGAGCTCCTACGAGCAGTACTTC. This chain uses TRBV10-2 with TRBJ2-7; D could derive from TRBD1 or TRBD2 (5 bases each). The CDR3 runs to 14 residues. Per the germline V gene, CDR1 is WSHSY and CDR2 is SAAADI. V gave up 2 bases and J gave up 0 bases, with 8 bases separating them.